These T cell receptor beta chains were read from a single sample in a study of CD8 T cells in Susac syndrome. From the immunoSEQ multiplex PCR reads, TCRdb called clonotypes with MiXCR, one entry per CDR3 protein. Of about 83,000 distinct CDR3 sequences listed, approximately 96% are singletons. The sample consisted of CD8+ T cells from PBMCs. The source of these receptors is a human donor with Susac syndrome. Each CDR3 is given with its conserved first and last residue. Fields, in order: CDR3 length, D gene, V gene, J gene, clone size, CDR3 DNA, CDR3 protein. D genes are given only for firm matches. Some rows mark clone size as missing; the rest say once, few, many or name a class of expanded clone.

15	NA	TRBV20-1	TRBJ1-4	NA	TGCAGTGCTAGAGACCCAGGGGCAGTTGAAGAAAAACTGTTTTTT	CSARDPGAVEEKLFF
15	NA	TRBV27	TRBJ1-1	NA	TGTGCCAGCAGCCGTCTCAGCACATTGAACACTGAAGCTTTCTTT	CASSRLSTLNTEAFF
15	NA	TRBV5-1	TRBJ1-1	NA	TGCGCCAGCAGCTTGGCAGTCGGCACCTACACTGAAGCTTTCTTT	CASSLAVGTYTEAFF
14	TRBD2	TRBV7-9	TRBJ2-1	NA	TGTGCCAGCAGCTTAGAACTAGCGGAAAATGAGCAGTTCTTC	CASSLELAENEQFF
12	NA	TRBV20-1	TRBJ1-2	NA	TGCAGTGCTAGGGTGGGTGATTATGGCTACACCTTC	CSARVGDYGYTF
15	TRBD1	TRBV5-4	TRBJ2-3	NA	TGTGCCAGCAGCTTGACAGGGGCTCACACAGATACGCAGTATTTT	CASSLTGAHTDTQYF
13	TRBD1	TRBV30	TRBJ2-3	NA	TGTGCCTGGAGTCTGACAGGGGCAGATACGCAGTATTTT	CAWSLTGADTQYF
15	NA	TRBV27	TRBJ1-5	NA	TGTGCCAGCAGTTTAGCAGGGAACGTTAATCAGCCCCAGCATTTT	CASSLAGNVNQPQHF
13	TRBD1	TRBV6-5	TRBJ2-1	NA	TGTGCCAGCAGTCCGGACAGGGCCAATGAGCAGTTCTTC	CASSPDRANEQFF
15	NA	TRBV7-9	TRBJ2-1	NA	TGTGCCAGCAGCTGGCCTCTAGCGGAGGGGGATGAGCAGTTCTTC	CASSWPLAEGDEQFF
14	TRBD1	TRBV29-1	TRBJ1-2	NA	TGCAGCTCGTGGGTGACAGGGCCTAACTATGGCTACACCTTC	CSSWVTGPNYGYTF
18	TRBD2	TRBV20-1	TRBJ2-5	NA	TGCAGTGCTAGAGATAGAATTAGCGGGAGGATAGGTCGGGAGACCCAGTACTTC	CSARDRISGRIGRETQYF
14	NA	TRBV13	TRBJ2-1	NA	TGTGCCAGCAGCTTAGGACAGGGTCAGAATGAGCAGTTCTTC	CASSLGQGQNEQFF
17	TRBD1	TRBV27	TRBJ2-7	NA	TGTGCCAGCAGTTTGGGAAATTCAGGGGGCAGGGCCTACGAGCAGTACTTC	CASSLGNSGGRAYEQYF
16	TRBD2	TRBV20-1	TRBJ2-7	NA	TGCAGTGCTAGCCCCACCACTAGCGGGAGCATCTACGAGCAGTACTTC	CSASPTTSGSIYEQYF
14	TRBD1	TRBV5-1	TRBJ2-7	NA	TGCGCCAGCAGCTCGCCGGGACAGAGCTACGAGCAGTACTTC	CASSSPGQSYEQYF
14	NA	TRBV12-3/TRBV12-4	TRBJ2-7	NA	TGTGCCAGCAGTTTAGCGGACCCGGACCACGAGCAGTACTTC	CASSLADPDHEQYF
13	NA	TRBV7-9	TRBJ1-3	NA	TGTGCCAGCAGGGGGTCCTCTGGAAACACCATATATTTT	CASRGSSGNTIYF
13	TRBD2	TRBV30	TRBJ2-7	NA	TGTGCCTGGAGCCGAGCGGGGACCTACGAGCAGTACTTC	CAWSRAGTYEQYF
10	TRBD2	TRBV7-9	TRBJ2-1	once	TGTGCCAGCAGGGGGGGGGAGCAGTTCTTC	CASRGGEQFF
12	NA	TRBV9	TRBJ1-1	NA	TGTGCCAGCAGCCCAGCCGGCACTGAAGCTTTCTTT	CASSPAGTEAFF
12	NA	TRBV7-2	TRBJ2-2	NA	TGTGCCAGCAGCTTAGGTATCGGGGAGCTGTTTTTT	CASSLGIGELFF
13	NA	TRBV11-2	TRBJ1-1	NA	TGTGCCAGCAGCTTCGATAATTGGACTGAAGCTTTCTTT	CASSFDNWTEAFF
15	NA	TRBV7-9	TRBJ1-1	NA	TGTGCCGGCAGCCCCCTACGGGGGATGAACACTGAAGCTTTCTTT	CAGSPLRGMNTEAFF
16	NA	TRBV14	TRBJ2-1	NA	TGTGCCAGCAGCCCAATAGGGGCTAGCGCTTACAATGAGCAGTTCTTC	CASSPIGASAYNEQFF
14	NA	TRBV9	TRBJ1-1	NA	TGTGCCAGCAGCCACTCCGGGGGGGGCACTGAAGCTTTCTTT	CASSHSGGGTEAFF
12	NA	TRBV20-1	TRBJ2-7	once	TGCAGTGCTAGGGGTTTCGGCTACGAGCAGTACTTC	CSARGFGYEQYF
14	NA	TRBV29-1	TRBJ2-5	NA	TGCAGCGTTGAAGATTTCGGACAGCAAGAGACCCAGTACTTC	CSVEDFGQQETQYF
11	NA	TRBV28	TRBJ2-1	NA	TGTGCCAGCAGTTTGACGTCTGAGCAGTTCTTC	CASSLTSEQFF
15	NA	TRBV16	TRBJ1-5	NA	TGTGCCAGCAGCCGACCACAATGGGGCAATCAGCCCCAGCATTTT	CASSRPQWGNQPQHF
15	NA	TRBV4-2	TRBJ1-5	NA	TGTGCCAGCAGCCAGGGCGGCTATAGCAATCAGCCCCAGCATTTT	CASSQGGYSNQPQHF
18	NA	TRBV6-1	TRBJ2-3	NA	TGTGCCAGCAGTCCATGGGTCTTGAAGACACTTCGCACAGATACGCAGTATTTT	CASSPWVLKTLRTDTQYF
14	TRBD1	TRBV7-3	TRBJ1-5	NA	TGTGCCAGCAGCCCCTACAGGGGCGAGCAGCCCCAGCATTTT	CASSPYRGEQPQHF
11	NA	TRBV29-1	TRBJ1-2	NA	TGCAGCGTTGAAGTCAGGGTGGGCTACACCTTC	CSVEVRVGYTF
16	TRBD1	TRBV5-6	TRBJ2-1	once	TGTGCCAGCAGCTTGCGGGACAGGGGGTACTACAATGAGCAGTTCTTC	CASSLRDRGYYNEQFF
18	NA	TRBV29-1	TRBJ2-7	NA	TGCAGCGTTGTGTGGACGCCTGGCCCGGAGACCTCTACGTATGGGCAGTACTTC	CSVVWTPGPETSTYGQYF
15	TRBD2	TRBV2	TRBJ2-1	NA	TGTGCCAGCAGGGCCGGGACTAGCCCGCACAATGAGCAGTTCTTC	CASRAGTSPHNEQFF
15	TRBD1	TRBV4-2	TRBJ2-7	NA	TGTGCCAGCAGCCAAGAGGGGGACAGGGGTTACGAGCAGTACTTC	CASSQEGDRGYEQYF
15	TRBD2	TRBV28	TRBJ2-3	NA	TGTGCCAGCAGTCCCCCCTCGGGGGGGGCAGATACGCAGTATTTT	CASSPPSGGADTQYF
12	NA	TRBV29-1	TRBJ2-7	NA	TGCAGCGTTGAATCGGGTCAGTACGAGCAGTACTTC	CSVESGQYEQYF
11	TRBD1	TRBV6-2/TRBV6-3	TRBJ2-7	NA	TGTGCCAGTGACAGGGGGCGTGAGCAGTACTTC	CASDRGREQYF